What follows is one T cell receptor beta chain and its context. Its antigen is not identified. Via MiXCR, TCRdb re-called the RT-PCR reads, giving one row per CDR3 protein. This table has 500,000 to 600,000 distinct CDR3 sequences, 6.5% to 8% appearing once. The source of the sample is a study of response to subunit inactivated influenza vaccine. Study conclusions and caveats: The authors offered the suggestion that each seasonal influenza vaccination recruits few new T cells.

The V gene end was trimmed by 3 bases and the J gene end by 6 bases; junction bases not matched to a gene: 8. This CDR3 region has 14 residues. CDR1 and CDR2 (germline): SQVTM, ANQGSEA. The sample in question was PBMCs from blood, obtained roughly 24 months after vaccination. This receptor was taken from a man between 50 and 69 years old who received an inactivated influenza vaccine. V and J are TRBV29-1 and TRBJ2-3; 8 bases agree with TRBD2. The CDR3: CSVEGTRQGDTQYF. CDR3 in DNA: TGCAGCGTTGAGGGGACTAGGCAAGGCGATACGCAGTATTTT.